The entry below describes one TCR beta chain. V lost 4 bases, J lost 4 bases, and 6 bases stayed unmatched. The CDR3 has 15 amino acids. Per germline, CDR1 MNHEY and CDR2 SVGAGI. These data originate in a study of technical replicates of blood from several donors. Clones were sequenced by immunoSEQ multiplex PCR, and TCRdb holds only the in-frame ones, with some missing. The sample shows 60,000 to 90,000 clones, 85% to 95% of them seen only once. This clonotype was sampled from a human donor in good health. The rearrangement uses TRBV6-5 and TRBJ1-3, with TRBD1 identical over 8 bases. The sample taken for sequencing was T cells isolated from PBMCs. CDR3 coding DNA: TGTGCCAGCAGTTTTCAGGGGGCGGTAGGAAACACCATATATTTT. The encoded protein is CASSFQGAVGNTIYF.